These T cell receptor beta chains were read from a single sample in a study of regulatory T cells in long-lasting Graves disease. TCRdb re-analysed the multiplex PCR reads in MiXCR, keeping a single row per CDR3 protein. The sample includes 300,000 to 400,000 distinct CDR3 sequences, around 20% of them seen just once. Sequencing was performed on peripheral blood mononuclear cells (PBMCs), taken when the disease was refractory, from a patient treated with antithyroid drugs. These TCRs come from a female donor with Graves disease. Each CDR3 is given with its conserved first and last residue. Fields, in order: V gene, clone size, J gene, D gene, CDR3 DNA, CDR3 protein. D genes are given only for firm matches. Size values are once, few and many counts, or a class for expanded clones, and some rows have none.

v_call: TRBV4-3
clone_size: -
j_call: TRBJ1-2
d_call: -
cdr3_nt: TGCGCCAGCAGCCAAGACCCCCGTCAATCCGGGGCGAGCTATGGCTACACCTTC
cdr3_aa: CASSQDPRQSGASYGYTF

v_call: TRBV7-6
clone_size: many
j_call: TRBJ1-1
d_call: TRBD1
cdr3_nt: TGTGCCAGCAGCCTAGGGACAGGGGGGAGCACTGAAGCTTTCTTT
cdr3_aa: CASSLGTGGSTEAFF

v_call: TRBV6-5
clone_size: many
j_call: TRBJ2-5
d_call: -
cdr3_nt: TGTGCCAGCAGTTACTCGGGGAGAGAGGAGACCCAGTACTTC
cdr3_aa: CASSYSGREETQYF

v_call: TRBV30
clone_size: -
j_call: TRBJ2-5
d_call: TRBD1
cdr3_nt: TGTGCCTGGAGTCCCCACAGGGGGCTTTACGCAGAGACCCAGTACTTC
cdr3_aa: CAWSPHRGLYAETQYF

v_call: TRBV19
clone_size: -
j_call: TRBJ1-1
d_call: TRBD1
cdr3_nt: TGTGCCAGTAGTCCACAGGGGTGGACTGAAGCTTTCTTT
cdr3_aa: CASSPQGWTEAFF

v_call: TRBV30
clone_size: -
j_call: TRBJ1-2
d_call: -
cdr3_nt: TGTGCCTGGGTCGGGCCAGGGCTAAACTATGGCTACACCTTC
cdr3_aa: CAWVGPGLNYGYTF

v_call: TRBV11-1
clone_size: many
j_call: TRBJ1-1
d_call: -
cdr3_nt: TGTGCCAGCAGCTTAGCGTTCCGGGGGAGGAGCGAAGCTTTCTTT
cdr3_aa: CASSLAFRGRSEAFF

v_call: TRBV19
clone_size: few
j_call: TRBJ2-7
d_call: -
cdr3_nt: TGTGCCAGTAGTTGGAACTCCTACGAGCAGTACTTC
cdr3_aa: CASSWNSYEQYF

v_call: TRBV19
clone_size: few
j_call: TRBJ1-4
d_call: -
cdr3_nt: TGTGCCAGTAGTATAGGAACTGGGTTAGGCGAAAAACTGTTTTTT
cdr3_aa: CASSIGTGLGEKLFF

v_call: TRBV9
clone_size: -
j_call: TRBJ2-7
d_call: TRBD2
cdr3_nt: TGTGCCAGCAGCGTAGACCCACTAGCGGGGGACGAGCAGTACTTC
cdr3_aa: CASSVDPLAGDEQYF

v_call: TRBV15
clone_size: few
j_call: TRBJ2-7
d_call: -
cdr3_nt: TGTGCCACCAGCAGAGCTAGGACCGCTCACTACGAGCAGTACTTC
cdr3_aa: CATSRARTAHYEQYF

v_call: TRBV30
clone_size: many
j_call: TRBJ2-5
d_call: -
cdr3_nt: TGTGCCTGGGGAAGGGAGACCCAGTACTTC
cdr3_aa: CAWGRETQYF

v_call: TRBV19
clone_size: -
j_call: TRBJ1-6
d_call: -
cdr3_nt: TGTGCCAGTAGGACCGGGACTGAAGATAATTCACCCCTCCACTTT
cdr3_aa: CASRTGTEDNSPLHF